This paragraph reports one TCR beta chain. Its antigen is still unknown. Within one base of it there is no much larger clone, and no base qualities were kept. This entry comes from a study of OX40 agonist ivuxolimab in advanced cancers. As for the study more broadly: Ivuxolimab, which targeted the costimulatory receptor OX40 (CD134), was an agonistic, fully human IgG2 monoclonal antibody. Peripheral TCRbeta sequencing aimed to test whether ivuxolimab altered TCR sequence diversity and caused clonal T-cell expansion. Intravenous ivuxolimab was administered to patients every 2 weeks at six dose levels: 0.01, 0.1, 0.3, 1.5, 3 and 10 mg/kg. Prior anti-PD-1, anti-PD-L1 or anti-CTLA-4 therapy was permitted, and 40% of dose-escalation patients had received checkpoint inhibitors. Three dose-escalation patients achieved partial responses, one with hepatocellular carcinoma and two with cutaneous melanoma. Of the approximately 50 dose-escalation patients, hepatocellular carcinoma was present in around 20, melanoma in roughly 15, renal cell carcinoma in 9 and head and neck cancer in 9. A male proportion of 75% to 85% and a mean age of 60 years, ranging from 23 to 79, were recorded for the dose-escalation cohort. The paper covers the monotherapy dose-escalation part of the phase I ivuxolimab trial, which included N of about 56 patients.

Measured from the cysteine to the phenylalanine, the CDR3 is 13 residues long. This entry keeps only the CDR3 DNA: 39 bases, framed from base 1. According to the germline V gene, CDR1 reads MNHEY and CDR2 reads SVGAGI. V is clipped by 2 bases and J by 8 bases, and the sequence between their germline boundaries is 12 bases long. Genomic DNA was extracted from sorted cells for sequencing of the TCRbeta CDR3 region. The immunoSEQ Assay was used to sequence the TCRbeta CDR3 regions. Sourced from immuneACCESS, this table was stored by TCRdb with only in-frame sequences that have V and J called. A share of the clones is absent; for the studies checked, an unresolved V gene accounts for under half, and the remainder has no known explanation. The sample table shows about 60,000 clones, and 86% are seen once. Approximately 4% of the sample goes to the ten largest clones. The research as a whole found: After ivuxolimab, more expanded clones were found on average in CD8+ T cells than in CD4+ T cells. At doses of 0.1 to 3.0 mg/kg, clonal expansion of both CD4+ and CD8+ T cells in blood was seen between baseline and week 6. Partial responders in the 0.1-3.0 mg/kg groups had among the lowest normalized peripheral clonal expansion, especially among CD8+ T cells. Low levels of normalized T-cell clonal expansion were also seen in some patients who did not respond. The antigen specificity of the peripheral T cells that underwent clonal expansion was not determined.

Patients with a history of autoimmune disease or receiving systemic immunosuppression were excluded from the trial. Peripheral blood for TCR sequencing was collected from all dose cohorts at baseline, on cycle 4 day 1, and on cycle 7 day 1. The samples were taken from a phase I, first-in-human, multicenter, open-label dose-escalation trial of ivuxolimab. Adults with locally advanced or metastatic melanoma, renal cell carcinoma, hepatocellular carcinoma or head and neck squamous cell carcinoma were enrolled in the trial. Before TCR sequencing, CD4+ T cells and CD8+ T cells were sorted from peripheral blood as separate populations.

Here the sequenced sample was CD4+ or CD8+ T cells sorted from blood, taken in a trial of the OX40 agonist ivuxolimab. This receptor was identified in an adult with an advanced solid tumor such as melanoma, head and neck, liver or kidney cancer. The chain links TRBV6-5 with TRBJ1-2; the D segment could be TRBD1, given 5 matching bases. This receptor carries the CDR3 CASSYGQGNGYTF. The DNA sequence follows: TGTGCCAGCAGTTACGGGCAGGGAAACGGCTACACCTTC.